The following is a T cell receptor (beta chain) sequence with its context. The data were obtained in a study of blood T cell repertoires in COVID-19. Study in general: The United States, Italy and Spain provided the acute and convalescent COVID-19 samples. PBMCs, B-cell-depleted T cells, or T cells provided the cDNA or gDNA that made up the material.

Germline assignment: CDR1 MDHEN and CDR2 SYDVKM. The V gene lost 3 bases and the J gene lost 1 base, with 9 bases spanning the gap. CDR3 length: 14 amino acids. Original processing methods: Amplification from reference gene primers served as the basis for estimated nucleated cell counts. Assay used: immunoSEQ multiplex PCR; TCRdb lists only in-frame clones, some missing. V and J calls and clone size are those listed in that table; D and trimming were worked out from the DNA. The repertoire holds about 250,000 clones, 80% to 90% seen once, with about 5.7% in the top ten. The rearrangement uses TRBV28 and TRBJ1-1; TRBD1 might be the D (6 bases). The sequenced sample was peripheral blood. This receptor was obtained from a man at least 80 years old with acute or convalescent COVID-19. In nucleotides, the CDR3 is TGTGCCAGCAGTTTGAGACAGGAGAACACTGAAGCTTTCTTT. Protein sequence: CASSLRQENTEAFF.